The entry below gives a single T cell receptor (beta chain) sequence along with its context. Its antigen remains unidentified. These data come from a study of T cells in Graves' hyperthyroidism and ophthalmopathy. Study results and caveats: By a 13 V-J model, ophthalmopathy was set apart from stable hyperthyroidism.

RNA transcripts gave rise to amplified TCR beta CDR3 regions. HTBI primers were the set used in a first-round RT-PCR of the TCR CDR3. From the multiplex PCR reads, TCRdb called clonotypes with MiXCR, one entry per CDR3 protein. The table records 350,000 or so distinct CDR3 sequences, 21% of them present only once. J was trimmed by 7 bases and V by 5 bases; bases with no gene match: 18. Germline V gives CDR1 DFQATT, CDR2 SNEGSKA (reference sequence). This CDR3 contains 17 residues. In making diagnoses, clinical symptoms, serum thyroxine and TRAb, thyroid ultrasound and orbital computed tomography were all used.

J is TRBJ1-2 and V is TRBV20-1, with 11 bases that match TRBD1. The sequencing sample was made of blood. This TCR was sampled from a woman in her forties or fifties with Graves' hyperthyroidism. The DNA for the CDR3 is TGCAGTGCTCCCCACTCGATCTGGGACAGGGGGAGGGGTGGCTACACCTTC. Translation: CSAPHSIWDRGRGGYTF.